The rows below give T cell receptor beta chains drawn from one sample of a study of T cell repertoires in cytomegalovirus infection. TCRdb analysed the reads with MiXCR anew, one entry per CDR3 protein. The repertoire consists of 400,000 to 550,000 distinct CDR3 sequences, with roughly 12% occurring once and the leading ten covering 9.5% to 13%. The sequencing sample was made of PBMCs. The receptors were sampled from a human donor in good health (CMV status not recorded). Some clones in this sample may be carry-over from other donors' samples. The conserved cysteine and the conserved F or W are not part of the CDR3 here.

V	CDR3
TRBV19	ASSIGQGASQNEQF
TRBV7-9	ASSLAGGPIYNSPLH
TRBV11-1	ASSLGIRDRGYEQY
TRBV14	ASSQGLRGPRNTEAF
TRBV20-1	SARVAGGNYEQY
TRBV6-5	ASRRSQVAGNTIY
TRBV6-5	ASSYGRGGLTDTQY
TRBV7-9	ASSRGGDTQY
TRBV18	ASSPGGTGFTEAF
TRBV2	ASKTEQGKLPLH
TRBV7-9	ASSLAGEASGGPSTDTQY
TRBV20-1	SAPVGTPDEKLF
TRBV27	ASSPTTGGSYNEQF
TRBV7-8	ASKPQRGGGNEQF
TRBV29-1	SVAEYNEQF
TRBV12-3/TRBV12-4	ASSLASLQGLSYT